Sequencing of this T cell receptor (beta chain) was carried out in a study of shared clonotypes between healthy human individuals. Study results and limitations: Enrolling few donors narrowed the genetic and exposure-history diversity that was represented.

TCRdb's table, derived via immunoSEQ multiplex PCR, lists solely in-frame clones and lacks some. The table lists fewer than 1.4 million clones, around 82% of them singletons. Per germline, CDR1 SGHTS and CDR2 YDEGEE. V was shortened by 1 base and J by 3 bases, with 8 bases between the two germline ends. This CDR3 region has 14 residues. The study separated CD4+ cells into CD45RA+ naive and CD45RA-negative memory subsets. In regard to this clone: What it recognizes is unknown.

The clonotype comes from a man aged 18 to 29 in good health. Some clones in this sample may be carry-over from other donors' samples. The V and J genes are TRBV5-8 and TRBJ1-3, with a weak D call TRBD1 (5 bases). Sequences were obtained from memory CD4+ T cells from PBMCs. Subset indicated: CD45RA-negative fraction. CDR3 sequence: CASSLRGFGNTIYF. CDR3 nucleotide sequence: TGTGCCAGCAGCTTGAGGGGTTTTGGAAACACCATATATTTT.